The clone carrying this T cell receptor (beta chain) was picked up many times. TCRdb reanalysed the reads using MiXCR and keeps one entry per CDR3 protein. The sample yields more than 250,000 distinct CDR3 sequences, approximately 13% seen once. The CDR3 totals 15 residues. With 7 bases clipped from V and 2 bases from J, the junction kept 8 bases outside the gene matches. Germline lookup yields CDR1 SNHLY and CDR2 FYNNEI. The source of the sample is a study of T cell repertoires in cytomegalovirus infection. This receptor was taken from a human donor in good health (CMV status not recorded). Some clones in this sample may be carry-over from other donors' samples. The sample consisted of PBMCs. The chain employs TRBV2 and TRBJ2-5; TRBD1 agrees at 9 bases. CDR3 loop: CASTGQGKGQETQYF. The CDR3 DNA reads as TGTGCCAGCACGGGACAGGGAAAAGGGCAAGAGACCCAGTACTTC.